This is a list of T cell receptor beta chains from one sample in a study of cytomegalovirus exposure and HLA in healthy donors. Only in-frame clones appear in the TCRdb table, and some are missing; sequencing was by immunoSEQ multiplex PCR. The sample yields just over 60,000 clones, more than 70% seen once. The source material was PBMCs. Every receptor here comes from a young man in good health and CMV-seronegative. CDR3s include the opening cysteine and the closing phenylalanine or tryptophan. A D gene is named only where the DNA matches it firmly. Only some rows state a clone size, as once, few, many or a class for expanded clones.

size,J,V,D,CDR3,DNA
.,TRBJ2-3,TRBV5-4,TRBD2,CASSFVAGGPDTQYF,TGTGCCAGCAGCTTTGTGGCGGGGGGGCCAGATACGCAGTATTTT
.,TRBJ2-1,TRBV28,.,CAAWQGTYNEQFF,TGTGCCGCCTGGCAGGGAACCTACAATGAGCAGTTCTTC
.,TRBJ2-5,TRBV6-1,TRBD1,CASSEPHRGSETQYF,TGTGCCAGCAGTGAACCGCACAGGGGGTCAGAGACCCAGTACTTC
few,TRBJ1-6,TRBV18,.,CASSPPAGRGSSPLHF,TGTGCCAGCTCACCACCGGCAGGAAGGGGGAGTTCACCCCTCCACTTT
.,TRBJ2-7,TRBV5-1,.,CASSLVRAEQYF,TGCGCCAGCAGCTTGGTCAGGGCGGAGCAGTACTTC
.,TRBJ2-3,TRBV5-4,TRBD2,CASSPLAGGRADTQYF,TGTGCCAGCAGCCCCTTAGCGGGGGGACGCGCAGATACGCAGTATTTT
.,TRBJ2-7,TRBV4-2,.,CASSQVLGVPRYEQYF,TGTGCCAGCAGCCAAGTTCTCGGGGTCCCTCGTTACGAGCAGTACTTC
.,TRBJ2-1,TRBV4-2,.,CASSQEGSGPYNEQFF,TGTGCCAGCAGCCAAGAGGGCAGCGGCCCTTACAATGAGCAGTTCTTC
.,TRBJ2-2,TRBV2,.,CASSEEGANTGELFF,TGTGCCAGCAGTGAAGAAGGGGCCAACACCGGGGAGCTGTTTTTT
once,TRBJ2-3,TRBV28,.,CASSFRVGDTQYF,TGTGCCAGCAGTTTCCGTGTCGGAGATACGCAGTATTTT
.,TRBJ2-7,TRBV21-1,.,CASSDGTGNYEQYF,TGTGCCAGCAGTGACGGGACAGGGAACTACGAGCAGTACTTC
.,TRBJ2-1,TRBV7-3,TRBD1,CASSPGTGTGQFF,TGTGCCAGCAGCCCAGGTACCGGGACAGGGCAGTTCTTC
.,TRBJ2-7,TRBV29-1,TRBD2,CSVGGGSSYEQYF,TGCAGCGTTGGCGGGGGGAGCTCCTACGAGCAGTACTTC
.,TRBJ1-1,TRBV5-6,.,CASSLNGPGTEAFF,TGTGCCAGCAGCTTGAATGGTCCAGGCACTGAAGCTTTCTTT
.,TRBJ2-1,TRBV28,TRBD2,CASSLLISGGYNEQFF,TGTGCCAGCAGTTTATTAATCAGCGGGGGATACAATGAGCAGTTCTTC
.,TRBJ1-2,TRBV11-3,.,CASSPRTGRGYTF,TGTGCCAGCAGCCCACGTACAGGGAGAGGCTACACCTTC
once,TRBJ2-1,TRBV10-3,TRBD1,CAILEGTGTNEQFF,TGTGCCATCTTAGAAGGGACAGGGACGAATGAGCAGTTCTTC
.,TRBJ1-5,TRBV7-9,.,CASSPSGGGDQPQHF,TGTGCCAGCAGCCCTAGTGGTGGAGGGGATCAGCCCCAGCATTTT
.,TRBJ1-6,TRBV4-1,.,CASSQVQNNSPLHF,TGCGCCAGCAGCCAAGTTCAAAATAATTCACCCCTCCACTTT
.,TRBJ2-7,TRBV12-5,TRBD1,CASDRGIGEQYF,TGTGCTAGTGACAGGGGGATAGGCGAGCAGTACTTC
.,TRBJ2-1,TRBV4-2,.,CASSQEPPPTSRNNEQFF,TGTGCCAGCAGCCAAGAGCCCCCCCCTACTAGCCGAAACAATGAGCAGTTCTTC
.,TRBJ2-1,TRBV19,TRBD1,CASSGTGGLNEQFF,TGTGCCAGTAGCGGGACAGGGGGATTGAATGAGCAGTTCTTC